This TCR beta chain emerged from a study of blood T cell repertoires in COVID-19. Study-level information: The United States, Italy and Spain were the sources of the acute and convalescent COVID-19 samples. PBMCs, B-cell-depleted T cells, or T cells provided the cDNA or gDNA that made up the material.

In the original workflow: Amplified reference gene primers provided the basis for estimating nucleated cell counts. TCRdb keeps only in-frame clones here, not all; method: immunoSEQ multiplex PCR. The V and J calls and clone size are taken from that table; D and trimming were inferred from the DNA. The data hold about 220,000 clones, with roughly 81% observed a single time. The TCR sequence derives from a man aged 50 or older who had recovered from COVID-19. The sample comprised peripheral blood.

As DNA, the CDR3 is TGTGCCAGCAGTTTAAGACAGCACAGCGAAGCTTTCTTT. This sequence encodes CASSLRQHSEAFF. The gene calls are TRBV28 and TRBJ1-1; possible D gene TRBD1, 5 bases. The CDR3 is made up of 13 amino acids. The V end was cut by 2 bases, the J end by 8 bases, with 12 bases between. Germline V gives CDR1 MDHEN, CDR2 SYDVKM.